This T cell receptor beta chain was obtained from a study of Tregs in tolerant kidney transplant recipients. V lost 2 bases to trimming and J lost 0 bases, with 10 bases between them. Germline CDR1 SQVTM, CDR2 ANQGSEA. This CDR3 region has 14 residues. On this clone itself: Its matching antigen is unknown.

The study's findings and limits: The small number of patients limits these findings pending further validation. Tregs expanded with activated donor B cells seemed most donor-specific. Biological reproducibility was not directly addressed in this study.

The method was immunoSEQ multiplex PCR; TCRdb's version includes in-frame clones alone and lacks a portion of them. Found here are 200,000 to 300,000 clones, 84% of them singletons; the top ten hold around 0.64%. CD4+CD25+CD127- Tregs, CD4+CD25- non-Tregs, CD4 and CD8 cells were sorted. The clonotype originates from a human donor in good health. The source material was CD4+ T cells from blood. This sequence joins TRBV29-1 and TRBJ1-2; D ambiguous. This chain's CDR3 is CSVERSQTNYGYTF. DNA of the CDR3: TGCAGCGTTGAAAGGTCGCAGACTAACTATGGCTACACCTTC.